A selection of T cell receptor beta chains follows, all from one sample in a study of T-cell memory formation after mild COVID-19. One entry per CDR3 protein results from TCRdb running MiXCR on the 5' RACE reads. The sample lists tens of thousands of distinct CDR3 sequences; around 16% were seen once. Sequences were obtained from PBMCs or a T cell subset sorted from them (not recorded which). The receptors were sampled from a man aged 18-30 years who had mild COVID-19 (a few samples of this study predate the infection). Cell type and time point are not known. The CDR3 runs from the conserved cysteine through the conserved F or W. A D gene is named only where the DNA matches it firmly. Rows may omit the clone size; those that give it use once, few, many or a size class.

>-|TRBD1|TRBJ1-2|TRBV7-9
TGTGCCAGCAGCTTAGGTGTCGGACAGGGGGCTGGAGGCTACACCTTC
CASSLGVGQGAGGYTF
>few|-|TRBJ2-5|TRBV29-1
TGCAGCGTTGAAGCCGGCTCCGGGGCGACCCAGTACTTC
CSVEAGSGATQYF
>few|TRBD1|TRBJ2-3|TRBV7-8
TGTGCCAGCAGCACGGACAGGGGGCTTGATACGCAGTATTTT
CASSTDRGLDTQYF
>-|TRBD1|TRBJ2-1|TRBV24-1
TGTGCCACCAGCGACAGGGTCGCCCTCTTCAATGAGCAGTTCTTC
CATSDRVALFNEQFF
>-|TRBD2|TRBJ2-5|TRBV4-1
TGCGCCAGCAGCCAGATAGCGGGGGATCCCCAAGAGACCCAGTACTTC
CASSQIAGDPQETQYF
>-|TRBD2|TRBJ2-3|TRBV2
TGTGCCAGCAGTGAAACCGAGACTAGCCAAGATACGCAGTATTTT
CASSETETSQDTQYF
>few|TRBD1|TRBJ2-3|TRBV4-1
TGCGCCAGCAGCCCATGGGACAGGGGGTCCACAGATACGCAGTATTTT
CASSPWDRGSTDTQYF
>-|-|TRBJ1-1|TRBV5-1
TGCGCCAGCAGCTTCAGGGAACACTACACTGAAGCTTTCTTT
CASSFREHYTEAFF
>-|-|TRBJ2-5|TRBV12-3/TRBV12-4
TGTGCCAGCAGTTTTTTCCGTCTGGGGGAGACCCAGTACTTC
CASSFFRLGETQYF
>many|-|TRBJ2-7|TRBV20-1
TGCAGTGCTAGAGAAGGAAACGAGCAGTACTTC
CSAREGNEQYF
>-|TRBD1|TRBJ1-4|TRBV5-6
TGTGCCAGCAGCCATGGGACAGGGGAGAATGAAAAACTGTTTTTT
CASSHGTGENEKLFF
>-|-|TRBJ1-6|TRBV25-1
TGTGCCAGCAGTACCAGGGTACCCCTCTATTCACCCCTCCACTTT
CASSTRVPLYSPLHF
>few|-|TRBJ2-3|TRBV29-1
TGCAGCTTTCAATGGGAGAGCACAGATACGCAGTATTTT
CSFQWESTDTQYF
>many|TRBD1|TRBJ2-7|TRBV20-1
TGCAGTGCTAGAGTTCGGGACAGGGGTTCCGAGCAGTACTTC
CSARVRDRGSEQYF
>-|-|TRBJ2-1|TRBV20-1
TGCAGTGCTAGAGATCACAGGGGGGGTTTCGATGAGCAGTTCTTC
CSARDHRGGFDEQFF
>few|TRBD1|TRBJ2-1|TRBV11-2
TGTGCCAGCAGCTTAAGGCGAGGGGGCTCGGGGAATGAGCAGTTCTTC
CASSLRRGGSGNEQFF
>many|-|TRBJ2-7|TRBV4-2
TGTGCCAGCAGCCAAGTTGGGGGAGTTACATACGAGCAGTACTTC
CASSQVGGVTYEQYF
>few|-|TRBJ1-1|TRBV5-1
TGCGCCAGCAGCTTGGACGGTTTGAACACTGAAGCTTTCTTT
CASSLDGLNTEAFF
>-|-|TRBJ1-2|TRBV12-3/TRBV12-4
TGTGCCAGCATCGAGGGGGAAGGGGGCTACACCTTC
CASIEGEGGYTF
>many|TRBD1|TRBJ2-7|TRBV6-5
TGTGCCAGCAGTGCCGGGACAGGGAGGTACGAGCAGTACTTC
CASSAGTGRYEQYF
>-|-|TRBJ1-1|TRBV11-1
TGTGCCAGCAACAGGGTAGGGGACACTGAAGCTTTCTTT
CASNRVGDTEAFF
>few|TRBD2|TRBJ2-3|TRBV5-1
TGCGCCAGCAGCACCGGACTAGCGGGGCCAGATACGCAGTATTTT
CASSTGLAGPDTQYF
>few|TRBD1|TRBJ1-6|TRBV5-4
TGTGCCAGCAGCCCCGGACAGGGGGCTTCACCCCTCCACTTT
CASSPGQGASPLHF
>-|-|TRBJ2-7|TRBV20-1
TGCAGTGCCCAGGGAACAGGGCAGGGGTACGAGCAGTACTTC
CSAQGTGQGYEQYF
>-|-|TRBJ2-7|TRBV5-6
TGTGCCAGCAGCTCCTCCCTGGTAGACGAGCAGTACTTC
CASSSSLVDEQYF
>-|TRBD1|TRBJ1-5|TRBV28
TGTGCCAGCGGACCCTCGGACAGGGAAAATCAGCCCCAGCATTTT
CASGPSDRENQPQHF
>-|-|TRBJ2-2|TRBV28
TGTGCCAGCAGTCAACAGAGGACCGGGGAGCTGTTTTTT
CASSQQRTGELFF
>-|TRBD2|TRBJ2-5|TRBV4-1
TGCGCCAGCAGCCAAGGACAGCGGGGAGAGACCCAGTACTTC
CASSQGQRGETQYF
>few|-|TRBJ2-3|TRBV4-1
TGCGCCAGCAGCCCCCCGGGACTGGTAGACACAGATACGCAGTATTTT
CASSPPGLVDTDTQYF
>-|-|TRBJ1-2|TRBV10-3
TGTGCCACCAGGGAACGGACGGGGGGCTACACCTTC
CATRERTGGYTF
>-|-|TRBJ1-1|TRBV7-9
TGTGCCAGCAGCCCGATGGGAGGGAACACTGAAGCTTTCTTT
CASSPMGGNTEAFF
>few|-|TRBJ2-7|TRBV6-1
TGTGCCAGCAGTGCGAACGGCTACGAGCAGTACTTC
CASSANGYEQYF
>few|TRBD1|TRBJ2-7|TRBV7-9
TGTGCCAGCAGCTTAAGGGACAGGGGGACCTACGAGCAGTACTTC
CASSLRDRGTYEQYF
>few|-|TRBJ2-1|TRBV7-6
TGTGCCAGCAGCTCCCCGGGGGCGCACAATGATGAGCAGTTCTTC
CASSSPGAHNDEQFF
>-|-|TRBJ2-5|TRBV20-1
TGCAGTGCTAGAGCTGTAAAGGACGGCCTGGCCCAGTACTTC
CSARAVKDGLAQYF
>few|-|TRBJ2-7|TRBV6-5
TGTGCCAGCAGGCAAGCAGGGGGGGTCCACGAGCAGTACTTC
CASRQAGGVHEQYF
>many|-|TRBJ2-2|TRBV27
TGTGCCAGCGGGCTTCTCTCCACCGGGGAGCTGTTTTTT
CASGLLSTGELFF
>few|TRBD2|TRBJ2-5|TRBV27
TGTGCCAGCAGTTTAAGAGCGGGGGAGGAGACCCAGTACTTC
CASSLRAGEETQYF
>-|-|TRBJ1-4|TRBV5-1
TGCGCCAGCAGCTTCAGGGGTTCTAATGAAAAACTGTTTTTT
CASSFRGSNEKLFF
>-|-|TRBJ2-7|TRBV2
TGTGCCAGCAGTGAAGATCCTTACTACGAGCAGTACTTC
CASSEDPYYEQYF
>few|-|TRBJ1-1|TRBV19
TGTGGCTCTACCTTCCGGTTGAACACTGAAGCTTTCTTT
CGSTFRLNTEAFF
>-|-|TRBJ2-5|TRBV6-2/TRBV6-3
TGTGCCAGCAGCTACCCATCTGGGGAGACCCAGTACTTC
CASSYPSGETQYF
>once|-|TRBJ2-1|TRBV6-6
TGTGCCAGCAGTTACGTGGTCCCCCCCTACAATGAGCAGTTCTTC
CASSYVVPPYNEQFF
>few|TRBD1|TRBJ2-2|TRBV5-5
TGTGCCAGCAGCTTGAGATGGGGGGACAGGCCCCTGTCCGGGGAGCTGTTTTTT
CASSLRWGDRPLSGELFF
>few|TRBD1|TRBJ2-6|TRBV6-2/TRBV6-3
TGTGCCAGCAGTACCACAGGGGGCTCCGGGGCCAACGTCCTGACTTTC
CASSTTGGSGANVLTF
>-|-|TRBJ2-2|TRBV29-1
TGCAGCGGATTGGGAAGGAACACCGGGGAGCTGTTTTTT
CSGLGRNTGELFF
>few|-|TRBJ2-1|TRBV29-1
TGCAGCGTTGAAGATCCGGGGTACAATGAGCAGTTCTTC
CSVEDPGYNEQFF
>-|-|TRBJ2-2|TRBV29-1
TGCAGCGTTCCCAGGGGTGACACCGGGGAGCTGTTTTTT
CSVPRGDTGELFF
>-|-|TRBJ2-7|TRBV18
TGTGCCAGCTCACCGGGATACTACGAGCAGTACTTC
CASSPGYYEQYF
>-|-|TRBJ2-1|TRBV6-6
TGTGCCAGCAGTCCCCGGGCCCCGGGGTTGAATGAGCAGTTCTTC
CASSPRAPGLNEQFF
>-|-|TRBJ1-1|TRBV10-3
TGTGCCATCAGTGATCACGGTTTGGACAGTGAAGCTTTCTTT
CAISDHGLDSEAFF